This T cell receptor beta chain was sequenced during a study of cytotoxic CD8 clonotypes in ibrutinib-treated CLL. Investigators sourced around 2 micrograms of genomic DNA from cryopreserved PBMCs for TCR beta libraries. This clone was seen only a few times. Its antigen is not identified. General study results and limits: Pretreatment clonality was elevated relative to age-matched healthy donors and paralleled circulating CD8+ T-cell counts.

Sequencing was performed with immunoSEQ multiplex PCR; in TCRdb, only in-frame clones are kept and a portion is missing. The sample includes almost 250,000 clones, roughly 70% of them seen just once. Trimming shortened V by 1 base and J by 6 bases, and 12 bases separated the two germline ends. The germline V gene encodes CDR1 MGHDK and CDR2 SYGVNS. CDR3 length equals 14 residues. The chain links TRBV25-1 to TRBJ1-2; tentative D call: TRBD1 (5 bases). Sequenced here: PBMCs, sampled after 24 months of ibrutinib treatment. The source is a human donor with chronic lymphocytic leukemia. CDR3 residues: CASSELGQGHGYTF. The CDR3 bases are TGTGCCAGCAGTGAATTAGGGCAGGGTCATGGCTACACCTTC.